The 26 T cell receptor beta chains reported below all come from one sample, sequenced in a study of T cell responses to AZD1222 COVID-19 vaccine. Libraries were prepared by immunoSEQ multiplex PCR; TCRdb keeps only in-frame clonotypes and omits some of them. The table records tens of thousands of clones, roughly 87% of them present only once. The sample consisted of peripheral blood, taken 28 days after the second AZD1222 dose. Receptor source: an adult who received the AZD1222 COVID-19 vaccine.

The rearrangement links TRBV6-2 or TRBV6-3 to TRBJ2-1; D call uncertain. V lost 3 bases to trimming and J lost 9 bases, with 6 bases between them. The CDR3 has 11 amino acids. Germline V CDR1 and CDR2: MNHEY, SVGEGT. Written as DNA, the CDR3 is TGTGCCAGCAGTTATCCCGGTGAGCAGTTCTTC. Amino acids: CASSYPGEQFF.

There are a few counts of this clone. This rearrangement joins TRBV28 to TRBJ1-6, with D possibly TRBD1 on 5 matching bases. Germline lookup yields CDR1 MDHEN and CDR2 SYDVKM. Trimming pared 2 bases from V and 7 bases from J, leaving 15 bases between. The CDR3 loop spans 16 amino acids. In nucleotides, the CDR3 is TGTGCCAGCAGTTTAGGGGTAGCAGGGACGAATTCACCCCTCCACTTT. The encoded protein is CASSLGVAGTNSPLHF.

This clone was counted once. V gene TRBV19 combines with J gene TRBJ1-2; 8 nucleotides align to TRBD1. The germline CDR1 and CDR2 sequences are LNHDA and SQIVND (reference sequence). The CDR3 is 15 residues long. Trimming removed 3 bases from V and 3 bases from J; junction bases left unmatched: 6. The DNA for the CDR3 is TGTGCCAGTAGTATTCTGCCAGGGGGCGACTATGGCTACACCTTC. It specifies CASSILPGGDYGYTF.

This chain connects TRBV11-3 to TRBJ2-5, with 8 positions matching TRBD1. Germline V CDR1 and CDR2: SGHNT, YENEEA. The CDR3 consists of 14 residues. V was pared by 1 base and J by 7 bases, with 5 bases of the junction left unmatched. Here the CDR3 DNA reads TGTGCCAGCAGCTTAGGCCCACAGGGGGGGACCCAGTACTTC. This encodes CASSLGPQGGTQYF. Full variable domain (remainder filled in from reference TRBV11-3 and TRBJ2-5): EAGVVQSPRYKIIEKKQPVAFWCNPISGHNTLYWYLQNLGQGPELLIRYENEEAVDDSQLPKDRFSAERLKGVDSTLKIQPAELGDSAVYLCASSLGPQGGTQYFGPGTRLLVL.

The chain joins TRBV27 to TRBJ1-1; 7 bases are a match to TRBD1. Unmatched junction bases numbered 7, after V lost 5 bases and J lost 1 base. In germline, CDR1 is MNHEY, CDR2 SMNVEV (reference sequence). This CDR3 contains 15 residues. CDR3 region: CASSLGDRRNTEAFF. The CDR3 bases are TGTGCCAGCAGTCTGGGGGACAGAAGGAACACTGAAGCTTTCTTT.

The CDR3: CAISEPSSKGYEQYF. The CDR3 DNA follows: TGTGCCATCAGTGAGCCAAGTTCTAAGGGGTACGAGCAGTACTTC. V is TRBV10-3 and J is TRBJ2-7, with D possibly TRBD1 on 5 matching bases. Germline assignment: CDR1 ENHRY and CDR2 SYGVKD. The CDR3 is made up of 15 amino acids. V lost 2 bases, J lost 4 bases, and 15 bases lay in between.

The DNA for the CDR3 is TGTGCCAGCAGTCGGACTAGCGGGAAGTACGAGCAGTACTTC. The encoded protein is CASSRTSGKYEQYF. The chain is built from TRBV27 and TRBJ2-7; 12 nucleotides match TRBD2. The CDR3 loop spans 14 amino acids. Trimming took 5 bases from V and 4 from J; bases not matched to a gene: 3. Germline V gives CDR1 MNHEY, CDR2 SMNVEV (reference sequence).

CDR3 in amino acids: CASSLGGSGANVLTF. Here the CDR3 DNA reads TGCGCCAGCAGCTTGGGGGGATCTGGGGCCAACGTCCTGACTTTC. The chain is built from TRBV5-1 and TRBJ2-6; D not certain. CDR3 size: 15 residues. Germline V gene sequence: CDR1 SGHRS, CDR2 YFSETQ. V was pared by 0 bases and J by 1 base, with 5 bases between.

The chain combines TRBV12-3 or TRBV12-4 with TRBJ1-5; a weak D match, TRBD1 (5 bases). Between the trimmed V and J ends, which lost 3 bases and 4 bases, there was a span of 7 bases. The CDR3 consists of 13 residues. CDR3 nucleotide sequence: TGTGCCAGCAGTTTGGGGGAGAATCAGCCCCAGCATTTT. Translating it yields CASSLGENQPQHF.

The CDR3 sequence is CASSLAEGLAGLRNYEQYF. CDR3 nucleotides: TGCGCCAGCAGCTTGGCCGAGGGACTAGCGGGATTAAGGAACTACGAGCAGTACTTC. The chain combines TRBV5-1 with TRBJ2-7; TRBD2 aligns across 13 bases. Germline CDR1 and CDR2: SGHRS and YFSETQ. The CDR3 length is 19 residues. After removal of 0 bases from V and 3 bases from J, the junction contained 12 bases not matched to a gene.

This clone was counted once. V gene TRBV30 combines with J gene TRBJ1-3; a possible D gene is TRBD1 (6 bases). The germline V gene encodes CDR1 GTSNPN and CDR2 SVGIG (reference sequence). The CDR3 loop spans 12 amino acids. Between the trimmed V and J ends, which lost 4 bases and 3 bases, there was a span of 7 bases. The CDR3 bases are TGTGCCTGGAAGGGGGTTGGAAACACCATATATTTT. Protein sequence: CAWKGVGNTIYF.

V usage is TRBV5-1 and J usage is TRBJ2-3; a weak D match, TRBD1 (5 bases). Between the trimmed V and J ends, which lost 0 bases and 1 base, there was a span of 15 bases. Germline V gives CDR1 SGHRS, CDR2 YFSETQ. CDR3 length: 17 residues. The CDR3 DNA follows: TGCGCCAGCAGCTTGGGTTTTTTTTCACAGGGCACAGATACGCAGTATTTT. It translates to CASSLGFFSQGTDTQYF. Complete variable domain (other parts from reference TRBV5-1 and TRBJ2-3): KAGVTQTPRYLIKTRGQQVTLSCSPISGHRSVSWYQQTPGQGLQFLFEYFSETQRNKGNFPGRFSGRQFSNSRSEMNVSTLELGDSALYLCASSLGFFSQGTDTQYFGPGTRLTVL.

In its sample, this clone was seen once. The chain has TRBV9 and TRBJ2-2, with 7 bases lining up with TRBD2. Trimming removed 0 bases from V and 2 bases from J; junction bases left unmatched: 7. Germline V lookup: CDR1 SGDLS, CDR2 YYNGEE. The CDR3 is made up of 17 amino acids. The CDR3: CASSVVSGGSNTGELFF. The CDR3 DNA follows: TGTGCCAGCAGCGTAGTTTCTGGCGGGAGTAACACCGGGGAGCTGTTTTTT. The full variable domain, rest sourced from reference TRBV9 and TRBJ2-2, is DSGVTQTPKHLITATGQRVTLRCSPRSGDLSVYWYQQSLDQGLQFLIQYYNGEERAKGNILERFSAQQFPDLHSELNLSSLELGDSALYFCASSVVSGGSNTGELFFGEGSRLTVL.

The chain couples TRBV7-8 to TRBJ2-7; tentatively, D is TRBD2 (6 bases). The CDR3 runs to 15 residues. Trimming shortened V by 5 bases and J by 0 bases, and 14 bases separated the two germline ends. CDR1 and CDR2 from the germline V gene are SGHVS and FQNEAQ. CDR3 in amino acids: CASSLTGTSSYEQYF. CDR3 nucleotides: TGTGCCAGCAGCCTTACCGGGACTTCCTCCTACGAGCAGTACTTC.

The chain recombines TRBV18 with TRBJ2-3, with no clear D. The CDR3 consists of 12 residues. Between the trimmed V and J ends, which lost 6 bases and 0 bases, there was a span of 4 bases. CDR1 is KGHSH and CDR2 is LQKENI in the germline V gene. The CDR3 here is CASSTSTDTQYF. CDR3 bases: TGTGCCAGCTCGACTAGCACAGATACGCAGTATTTT.

The chain uses TRBV6-2 or TRBV6-3 and TRBJ2-3; 8 positions match TRBD2. V gave up 2 bases and J gave up 5 bases; unmatched junction bases: 12. Germline CDR1 is MNHEY and CDR2 is SVGEGT. This CDR3 region has 17 residues. CDR3 protein: CASSYRLAGPQVDTQYF. DNA of the CDR3: TGTGCCAGCAGTTACCGGCTAGCGGGCCCGCAGGTAGATACGCAGTATTTT.

The chain recombines TRBV18 with TRBJ1-1; tentatively, D is TRBD1 (5 bases). Germline-derived CDR1 and CDR2 are KGHSH and LQKENI. The V gene lost 2 bases and the J gene lost 3 bases, with 13 bases spanning the gap. This CDR3 spans 15 amino acids. In nucleotides, the CDR3 is TGTGCCAGCTCACCAACGGCACGGGGGGACACTGAAGCTTTCTTT. Protein product: CASSPTARGDTEAFF.

The CDR3 DNA reads TGTGCCAGCAGCCGGGGGACTAGCGGTCAAGAGCAGTACTTC. Translating it yields CASSRGTSGQEQYF. The chain carries TRBV14 and TRBJ2-7; 11 bases map to TRBD2. The germline V gene has CDR1 SGHDN and CDR2 FVKESK. The CDR3 has 14 residues. J lost 7 bases, V lost 4 bases, and 6 bases had no gene match.

V usage is TRBV3-1 (or the pseudogene TRBV3-2) and J usage is TRBJ1-1, with D possibly matching TRBD1 (5 bases). V lost 1 base and J lost 4, with 16 bases in between. The CDR3 sequence is 16 residues long. Germline CDR1 reads LGHDT; CDR2 reads YNNKEL (reference sequence). The CDR3 region is CASSQGLWGSFTEAFF. CDR3 DNA: TGTGCCAGCAGCCAAGGCCTTTGGGGGAGTTTCACTGAAGCTTTCTTT.

The rearrangement links TRBV30 to TRBJ1-4; D not resolved. V was pared by 7 bases and J by 7 bases, with 7 bases between. In germline, CDR1 is GTSNPN, CDR2 SVGIG (reference sequence). The CDR3 consists of 10 residues. For the CDR3, the DNA is TGTGCCTCATCAGGTGAAAAACTGTTTTTT. Protein: CASSGEKLFF.

V is TRBV18 and J is TRBJ2-1; possible D gene TRBD1, 6 bases. Trimming pared 3 bases from V and 1 base from J, leaving 7 bases between. Germline CDR1 is KGHSH and CDR2 is LQKENI. This CDR3 region has 14 residues. The CDR3 loop is CASSPGASYNEQFF. CDR3 DNA: TGTGCCAGCTCACCGGGGGCGTCCTACAATGAGCAGTTCTTC. The variable domain in full, completed from reference TRBV18 and TRBJ2-1, reads NAGVMQNPRHLVRRRGQEARLRCSPMKGHSHVYWYRQLPEEGLKFMVYLQKENIIDESGMPKERFSAEFPKEGPSILRIQQVVRGDSAAYFCASSPGASYNEQFFGPGTRLTVL.

Only one count was recorded for this clone. CDR3 DNA sequence: TGTGCCATCAGTGAGCCGGACAGGGAAGGTTCACCCCTCCACTTT. Encoded protein: CAISEPDREGSPLHF. The chain joins TRBV10-3 to TRBJ1-6; 8 positions match TRBD1. Trimming at V came to 2 bases and at J to 9 bases, leaving 6 bases not matched to a gene. This CDR3 contains 15 residues. CDR1 and CDR2 from the germline V gene are ENHRY and SYGVKD.

This clone was picked up one time. The chain links TRBV19 to TRBJ2-2, with 8 bases identical to TRBD2. Germline V gene lookup returns CDR1 LNHDA and CDR2 SQIVND (reference sequence). J was trimmed by 2 bases and V by 8 bases; bases with no gene match: 10. This CDR3 is built from 16 residues. This chain's CDR3 is CASRAWLAGNTGELFF. The CDR3 region has the DNA TGTGCCAGTCGCGCTTGGCTAGCGGGCAACACCGGGGAGCTGTTTTTT. Based on the CDR3 plus reference TRBV19 and TRBJ2-2, the full variable domain is DGGITQSPKYLFRKEGQNVTLSCEQNLNHDAMYWYRQDPGQGLRLIYYSQIVNDFQKGDIAEGYSVSREKKESFPLTVTSAQKNPTAFYLCASRAWLAGNTGELFFGEGSRLTVL.

The chain combines TRBV5-1 with TRBJ2-6; D is possibly TRBD1 (5 bases). Germline CDR1 and CDR2: SGHRS and YFSETQ. V was shortened by 3 bases and J by 0 bases, with 13 bases between the two germline ends. The CDR3 contains 17 residues. This CDR3 is CASSSQGVSSGANVLTF. CDR3 coding DNA: TGCGCCAGCAGCTCCCAGGGCGTGAGCTCTGGGGCCAACGTCCTGACTTTC.

The gene calls are TRBV23-1 and TRBJ1-2, with D perhaps matching TRBD1 (5 bases). TRBV23-1 is treated as an ORF (open reading frame) with a function not yet certain. The V gene lost 2 bases and the J gene lost 3 bases, with 13 bases spanning the gap. The CDR3 runs to 15 residues. CDR3 in DNA: TGCGCCAGCAGTCAAGGTGGGGGGAGTGACTATGGCTACACCTTC. This encodes CASSQGGGSDYGYTF.

The V call is TRBV5-1, the J call TRBJ1-2; D remains ambiguous. The germline gives CDR1 SGHRS, CDR2 YFSETQ. The CDR3 spans 14 residues. Trimming stripped 0 bases from V and 5 bases from J, with 11 bases between. The CDR3 nucleotides read TGCGCCAGCAGCTTGGACGACACCCGATATGGCTACACCTTC. It is translated as CASSLDDTRYGYTF.